The 21 T cell receptor beta chains below come from one sample, sequenced in a study of post-analysis software for immune sequencing data. General study findings and limits: Higher frequency in patients than in controls was seen for a handful of TRBV segments, with TRBV5-6, TRBV5-1 and TRBV20-1 among them.

Antigens of these TCRs are unknown. Built from TCR beta cDNA, the libraries had unique molecular identifiers in them. MiXCR was run by TCRdb on the PCR reads, yielding one entry per CDR3 protein. The data hold 400,000 to 500,000 distinct CDR3 sequences, with 39% observed a single time. The specimen was blood. The receptors shown here come from a girl under 10 years old with multiple sclerosis.

This rearrangement joins TRBV5-1 to TRBJ1-2; tentatively, D is TRBD1 (6 bases). Germline V gene data show CDR1 as SGHRS and CDR2 as YFSETQ. The CDR3 extends over 13 amino acids. Trimming removed 0 bases at V and 6 bases at J, with 9 bases between. The CDR3 nucleotides are TGCGCCAGCAGCTTGGAAGGGGGAGATGGCTACACCTTC. It is translated as CASSLEGGDGYTF.

The J gene is TRBJ2-7, the V gene TRBV3-1; 10 bases fit TRBD1. The CDR3 is made up of 16 amino acids. The junction had 3 bases not matched to a gene; V was cut back by 0 bases and J by 1 base. Germline CDR1 is LGHDT and CDR2 is YNNKEL (reference sequence). The CDR3 DNA sequence: TGTGCCAGCAGCCAAGACGGGACAGGGGTATCCTACGAGCAGTACTTC. Encoded protein: CASSQDGTGVSYEQYF.

This clonotype was detected a few times. V is TRBV12-3 or TRBV12-4 and J is TRBJ1-6; TRBD1 aligns across 9 bases. V shed 5 bases and J 9 bases; nucleotides not matched to a gene: 8. This CDR3 contains 15 residues. CDR3 loop: CASSQQGARVSPLHF. The CDR3 DNA sequence: TGTGCCAGCAGTCAACAGGGGGCTAGGGTTTCACCCCTCCACTTT.

The V gene is TRBV7-3, the J gene TRBJ2-3; 10 positions match TRBD1. The CDR3 runs 16 residues. V lost 2 bases and J lost 1; bases outside the gene matches: 3. Per germline, CDR1 SGHTA and CDR2 FQGTGA. CDR3 amino acids: CASSLVGTGGTDTQYF. The CDR3 nucleotides are TGTGCCAGCAGCTTAGTTGGGACAGGGGGCACAGATACGCAGTATTTT.

The chain links TRBV11-2 to TRBJ2-7; D not resolved. V lost 1 base to trimming and J lost 2 bases, with 12 bases between them. The length of the CDR3 is 15 residues. CDR1 is SGHAT and CDR2 is FQNNGV in the germline V gene. The CDR3 protein is CASSLGVASPYEQYF. In DNA, the CDR3 is TGTGCCAGCAGCTTAGGGGTCGCCTCTCCCTACGAGCAGTACTTC.

This clonotype occurred many times. The chain has TRBV29-1 and TRBJ2-3; D is unresolved. V was trimmed by 6 bases and J by 1 base, leaving 14 bases between them. CDR1 and CDR2 from the germline V gene are SQVTM and ANQGSEA. This CDR3 has 14 residues. Here the CDR3 DNA reads TGCAGCGTGCCCGACATTTACGGCACAGATACGCAGTATTTT. Residues: CSVPDIYGTDTQYF.

There are a few counts of this clonotype. This chain joins TRBV4-1 and TRBJ1-2; D gene ambiguous. The CDR3 spans 13 residues. Trimming removed 0 bases from V and 7 bases from J, with 9 bases in between. In germline, CDR1 is MGHRA, CDR2 YSYEKL. Here the CDR3 reads CASSQEGKRGYTF. The CDR3, as DNA: TGCGCCAGCAGCCAAGAGGGGAAGCGTGGCTACACCTTC.

This clonotype was seen a few times. The V call is TRBV21-1, the J call TRBJ2-1; the table's D call TRBD2 went unverified against the DNA. TRBV21-1 is a pseudogene segment. CDR3 size: 12 residues. The chain's CDR3 is CASSRTANEQFF. In nucleotides, the CDR3 is TGTGCCAGCAGCAGGACTGCCAATGAGCAGTTCTTC.

This clonotype was detected only once. An end of the junction does not agree with germline; a read error may underlie this. The chain links TRBV12-3 or TRBV12-4 to TRBJ2-3; no firm D call. The CDR3 covers 13 residues. The CDR3, as DNA: TGTGCCAGCAAGGTTGTATCCACAGATACGGAGTATTTT. This gives the protein CASKVVSTDTEYF.

The chain couples TRBV24-1 to TRBJ2-3; D possibly uses TRBD1 or TRBD2 (5 bases each). The CDR3 runs to 15 residues. V was trimmed by 0 bases and J by 3 bases, leaving 9 bases between them. Germline V gene sequence: CDR1 KGHDR, CDR2 SFDVKD. CDR3 protein: CATSDLRDETDTQYF. CDR3 nucleotide sequence: TGTGCCACCAGTGATTTGCGGGACGAAACAGATACGCAGTATTTT.

In the case of this clonotype: The missing conserved phenylalanine or tryptophan at the end of this CDR3 makes a read error likely. The rearrangement links TRBV7-6 to TRBJ1-1; D is ambiguous. Germline V CDR1 and CDR2: SGHVS, FNYEAQ. Trimming took off 5 bases at V and 0 bases at J, with 16 bases between the two ends. The CDR3 extends over 16 amino acids. The DNA of the CDR3 is TGTGCCAGCAGCCCTCCCCTCCGGGGTTTGAACACTGAAGCTTTCTAT. Amino acids: CASSPPLRGLNTEAFY.

The table lists this clonotype with many counts. V usage is TRBV4-2 and J usage is TRBJ1-5, with D hard to call. There are 13 residues in the CDR3. The ends were cut back, 2 bases at V and 4 bases at J, with 6 bases in the middle. Germline lookup yields CDR1 LGHNA and CDR2 YNFKEQ. The CDR3 reads CASSQMKNQPQHF. The CDR3 nucleotides are TGTGCCAGCAGCCAAATGAAGAATCAGCCCCAGCATTTT.

This clonotype was counted between two and nine times. This chain links TRBV10-2 with TRBJ1-1, with D perhaps matching TRBD1 (6 bases). Trimming shortened V by 2 bases and J by 4 bases, and 11 bases separated the two germline ends. This CDR3 spans 14 amino acids. Germline CDR1 is WSHSY and CDR2 is SAAADI. The CDR3 region is CASSEQGMSTEAFF. CDR3 in DNA: TGCGCCAGCAGTGAGCAGGGGATGAGCACTGAAGCTTTCTTT.

The gene calls are TRBV7-2 and TRBJ2-4; 8 bases agree with TRBD1. The DNA end is more similar to TRBJ2-7, so the J call may be wrong. In germline, CDR1 is SGHTA, CDR2 FQGNSA. The CDR3 length is 16 residues. In DNA form, the CDR3 reads TGTGCCAGCAGCTTAGACGGACAGGGAGGTTTGTACGAGCAGTACTTC. It is translated as CASSLDGQGGLYEQYF.

The CDR3 DNA reads TGTGCCAGCAGTTACATAGTGGGGTCAGATTCTAACTATGGCTACACCTTC. Translation gives CASSYIVGSDSNYGYTF. This sequence joins TRBV6-5 and TRBJ1-2; D ambiguous. This CDR3 contains 17 residues. Germline V gives CDR1 MNHEY, CDR2 SVGAGI. V was cut by 2 bases and J by 0 bases, with 16 bases left in between.

The gene calls are TRBV27 and TRBJ2-4; D unclear. The end of the DNA is better explained by TRBJ2-7, so the J call may be wrong. This CDR3 has 13 amino acids. Germline CDR1 reads MNHEY; CDR2 reads SMNVEV (reference sequence). The CDR3 DNA sequence: TGTGCCAGCAGTTTGACGGCGGAAAACGAGCAGTACTTC. Translation gives CASSLTAENEQYF.

This chain uses TRBV7-8 with TRBJ1-1; possibly TRBD1 for D (5 bases). Looked up from germline, CDR1 is SGHVS and CDR2 is FQNEAQ. The V and J ends lost 5 bases and 0 bases respectively, with 16 bases between them. The CDR3 has 16 residues. Here the CDR3 reads CASSPLGRGMNTEAFF. For the CDR3, the DNA is TGTGCCAGCAGCCCGCTAGGGCGGGGGATGAACACTGAAGCTTTCTTT.

Only a few counts were recorded for this clonotype. This chain connects TRBV4-3 to TRBJ2-1, with 8 bases that match TRBD2. V lost 4 bases to trimming and J lost 0 bases; unmatched junction nucleotides: 5. There are 16 residues in the CDR3. CDR1 and CDR2 (germline): LGHNA, YSLEER. CDR3 residues: CASSPLAGSSYNEQFF. Here the CDR3 DNA reads TGCGCCAGCAGCCCCTTAGCGGGATCCTCCTACAATGAGCAGTTCTTC.

The chain recombines TRBV4-3 with TRBJ1-2, with D unresolved. Trimming stripped 0 bases from V and 4 bases from J, with 6 bases between. The germline V gene has CDR1 LGHNA and CDR2 YSLEER. This CDR3 contains 13 residues. The CDR3 here is CASSQDPGYGYTF. CDR3 bases: TGCGCCAGCAGCCAAGATCCTGGCTATGGCTACACCTTC.

The gene calls are TRBV9 and TRBJ2-1; D gene unclear. V was shortened by 3 bases and J by 3 bases, with 4 bases between the two germline ends. Germline V gene lookup returns CDR1 SGDLS and CDR2 YYNGEE. This CDR3 is built from 12 residues. CDR3 amino acids: CASSGRYNEQFF. The CDR3 DNA reads as TGTGCCAGCAGCGGGCGCTACAATGAGCAGTTCTTC.

In this sample, this clonotype turned up a few times. The chain uses TRBV7-2 and TRBJ2-3, with D unclear. Trimming stripped 0 bases from V and 1 base from J, with 5 bases between. This CDR3 spans 14 amino acids. From germline, CDR1 is SGHTA and CDR2 FQGNSA. Written as DNA, the CDR3 is TGTGCCAGCAGCTTAGCCCAGCGCACAGATACGCAGTATTTT. It yields the protein CASSLAQRTDTQYF.